Following are 16 T cell receptor beta chains from one sample sequenced in a study of blood T cell repertoires in COVID-19. Sequenced by immunoSEQ multiplex PCR; TCRdb stores in-frame clones only, minus some. The sample yields roughly 220,000 clones, roughly four fifths seen once. Sequenced material: peripheral blood. The receptors come from a woman aged 30 to 39 who had recovered from COVID-19.

This chain connects TRBV27 to TRBJ2-1; 15 bases align to TRBD2. V was clipped by 5 bases and J by 6 bases; unmatched bases: 5. The length of the CDR3 is 16 residues. Looked up from germline, CDR1 is MNHEY and CDR2 is SMNVEV (reference sequence). DNA for the CDR3: TGTGCCAGCAGTAACTCGGGACTAGCGGGAGGCAATGAGCAGTTCTTC. Amino acid sequence: CASSNSGLAGGNEQFF.

This clone has more than one count but fewer than ten. The chain joins TRBV9 to TRBJ2-1; the D gene is possibly TRBD2 (5 bases). The CDR3 has 15 amino acids. V was trimmed by 0 bases and J by 6 bases, leaving 13 bases between them. The V gene's germline CDR1 is SGDLS and CDR2 YYNGEE. The CDR3 reads CASSVASFEGNEQFF. The CDR3 coding sequence is TGTGCCAGCAGCGTAGCTAGTTTTGAGGGCAATGAGCAGTTCTTC. Supplemented by reference TRBV9 and TRBJ2-1, the full variable domain reads DSGVTQTPKHLITATGQRVTLRCSPRSGDLSVYWYQQSLDQGLQFLIQYYNGEERAKGNILERFSAQQFPDLHSELNLSSLELGDSALYFCASSVASFEGNEQFFGPGTRLTVL.

This chain joins TRBV15 and TRBJ2-3; 10 bases match TRBD1. Germline CDR1 LNHNV, CDR2 YYDKDF (reference sequence). V was clipped by 4 bases and J by 0 bases; unmatched bases: 25. The CDR3 sequence is 23 residues long. CDR3 sequence (DNA): TGTGCCACCAGCATTCGATCCCGGGACAGGGGAATGTTCGGTTCCAGAAGCACAGATACGCAGTATTTT. Its translation: CATSIRSRDRGMFGSRSTDTQYF.

This sequence joins TRBV11-2 and TRBJ1-1; D not resolved. The CDR3 runs 12 residues. Germline loops: CDR1 SGHAT, CDR2 FQNNGV. V was cut by 8 bases and J by 4 bases, with 11 bases left in between. In DNA, the CDR3 is TGTGCCAGCGCGATCAGCGGCACTGAAGCTTTCTTT. Protein sequence: CASAISGTEAFF.

The J gene is TRBJ1-2, the V gene TRBV6-5, with 10 bases that match TRBD1. V lost 5 bases, J lost 6 bases, and 6 bases stayed unmatched. This CDR3 comprises 14 residues. Germline V gene data show CDR1 as MNHEY and CDR2 as SVGAGI. DNA for the CDR3: TGTGCCAGCAGTCGACAGGGGGCATGGGATGGCTACACCTTC. Translating it yields CASSRQGAWDGYTF.

This clone was seen only a few times. The junction shows a germline mismatch at one end, possibly a read error. The genes are TRBV7-9 and TRBJ2-2; 8 nucleotides line up with TRBD1. From germline, CDR1 is SEHNR and CDR2 FQNEAQ (reference sequence). CDR3 length: 14 residues. CDR3 protein: CASSQGASTRELFF. In nucleotides, the CDR3 is TGTGCCAGCAGCCAGGGGGCCAGCACCCGGGAGCTGTTTTTT.

The chain carries TRBV11-2 and TRBJ2-7; TRBD1 matches 9 bases. The CDR3 is 16 residues long. Trimming removed 5 bases from V and 0 bases from J; junction bases left unmatched: 8. Germline V gene lookup returns CDR1 SGHAT and CDR2 FQNNGV. The CDR3 DNA is TGTGCCAGCAGCACGACGGGACAGGGATACTCCTACGAGCAGTACTTC. It is translated as CASSTTGQGYSYEQYF.

The rearrangement links TRBV27 to TRBJ1-5; TRBD1 aligns across 7 bases. The germline V gene has CDR1 MNHEY and CDR2 SMNVEV (reference sequence). With 2 bases clipped from V and 2 bases from J, the junction kept 6 bases outside the gene matches. This CDR3 is built from 16 residues. The CDR3 nucleotides read TGTGCCAGCAGTTTAGCCGGGACAGTCGGCAATCAGCCCCAGCATTTT. Its protein is CASSLAGTVGNQPQHF.

Written as DNA, the CDR3 is TGTGCCAGCAGCGCTCACTCTGGGGCGGGGGTAGTAGGCACTGAAGCTTTCTTT. Amino acid sequence: CASSAHSGAGVVGTEAFF. J is TRBJ1-1 and V is TRBV9; perhaps TRBD1 as D (5 bases). The V end lost 3 bases, the J end lost 4 bases, and 25 bases lay between the germline ends. The CDR3 is 18 amino acids. CDR1 is SGDLS, CDR2 YYNGEE, per germline.

The rearrangement joins TRBV10-2 to TRBJ2-7; D possibly corresponds to TRBD2 (5 bases). In germline, CDR1 is WSHSY, CDR2 SAAADI. The V end lost 4 bases, the J end lost 3 bases, and 7 bases lay between the germline ends. This CDR3 contains 12 residues. The CDR3 DNA follows: TGCGCCAGCAGTGGGACTTTCTACGAGCAGTACTTC. Its protein product is CASSGTFYEQYF.

V and J are TRBV7-9 and TRBJ1-5; the match to TRBD1 covers 7 bases. The V segment lost 7 bases and the J segment 4 bases; nucleotides outside the gene matches: 10. Germline CDR1 is SEHNR and CDR2 is FQNEAQ (reference sequence). This CDR3 contains 15 residues. This CDR3 is CASTLGDSSNQPQHF. The CDR3 DNA is TGTGCCAGCACATTAGGGGACAGCTCAAATCAGCCCCAGCATTTT.

J is TRBJ2-7 and V is TRBV5-1, with 8 bases lining up with TRBD1. This CDR3 has 14 amino acids. V lost 4 bases and J lost 0; bases outside the gene matches: 3. Germline CDR1 is SGHRS and CDR2 is YFSETQ. CDR3: CASSQTGGSYEQYF. CDR3 bases: TGCGCCAGCAGCCAAACAGGGGGCTCCTACGAGCAGTACTTC.

J is TRBJ2-1 and V is TRBV6-1, with 12 bases aligning to TRBD2. CDR1 and CDR2 from the germline V gene are MNHNS and SASEGT. CDR3 length equals 16 residues. The V and J ends lost 0 bases and 8 bases, in that order; junction bases with no gene match: 5. CDR3 bases: TGTGCCAGCAGTGAAGCAAGACTAGCGGGAGCGGATGAGCAGTTCTTC. Protein: CASSEARLAGADEQFF.

J is TRBJ2-1 and V is TRBV6-1, with 8 positions matching TRBD1. The CDR3 has 15 residues. Germline lookup yields CDR1 MNHNS and CDR2 SASEGT. V dropped 5 bases and J dropped 9; count of bases not matched to a gene: 12. The CDR3 region has the DNA TGTGCCAGCAGTCCCGGACAGGGCCGGATGGGTGAGCAGTTCTTC. Its translation: CASSPGQGRMGEQFF.

The chain's CDR3 is CASMGTSGNYEQYF. The CDR3 nucleotides are TGTGCCAGTATGGGGACTAGCGGGAACTACGAGCAGTACTTC. The chain recombines TRBV19 with TRBJ2-7, with 13 positions matching TRBD2. The CDR3 is 14 residues long. The V gene end was trimmed by 7 bases and the J gene end by 3 bases; junction bases not matched to a gene: 3. Germline V gene lookup returns CDR1 LNHDA and CDR2 SQIVND (reference sequence).

V is TRBV6-5 and J is TRBJ2-5; TRBD2 is a possible D gene (6 bases). The V end lost 7 bases, the J end lost 5 bases, and 11 bases lay between the germline ends. The CDR3 totals 12 residues. From germline, CDR1 is MNHEY and CDR2 SVGAGI. The CDR3 region has the DNA TGTGCCAGCACTGGGGCGGGGGAGACCCAGTACTTC. Translating it yields CASTGAGETQYF.